The 14 T cell receptor beta chains listed next were all sequenced from one sample in a study of shared clonotypes between healthy human individuals. The data were produced by immunoSEQ multiplex PCR, yet TCRdb's version contains in-frame clones alone and is incomplete. In the table there are 2 million to 2.5 million clones, almost 96% of which are singletons. The sequenced sample was naive CD4+ T cells sorted from blood. Subset given: CD45RA+ positively selected. All receptors derive from a man aged 18 to 29 in good health.

The rearrangement joins TRBV6-6 to TRBJ2-7, with a tentative D call TRBD2 (6 bases). V lost 10 bases to trimming and J lost 3 bases, with 13 bases between them. Germline assignment: CDR1 MNHNY and CDR2 SVGAGI (reference sequence). This CDR3 has 12 amino acids. The CDR3: CATRDFLYEQYF. The CDR3 nucleotides read TGTGCCACCCGGGACTTCCTCTACGAGCAGTACTTC.

The chain carries TRBV6-5 and TRBJ1-2, with 7 positions matching TRBD1. The CDR3 contains 14 residues. V dropped 0 bases and J dropped 4; count of bases not matched to a gene: 2. Germline CDR1 reads MNHEY; CDR2 reads SVGAGI. The CDR3 bases are TGTGCCAGCAGTTACTCGTGGGACAGCTATGGCTACACCTTC. As protein: CASSYSWDSYGYTF.

V usage is TRBV28 and J usage is TRBJ2-7, with 9 bases identical to TRBD1. This CDR3 spans 16 amino acids. Germline V gene sequence: CDR1 MDHEN, CDR2 SYDVKM. The ends lost 4 bases at V and 4 bases at J; junction bases unmatched: 11. CDR3: CASSSFRQGDSYEQYF. The CDR3 DNA sequence: TGTGCCAGCAGTTCTTTCCGACAGGGGGATAGTTACGAGCAGTACTTC.

The chain employs TRBV28 and TRBJ2-1; unclear D gene. Germline CDR1 MDHEN, CDR2 SYDVKM. V was clipped by 2 bases and J by 9 bases, with 20 bases between them. This CDR3 comprises 16 residues. The CDR3 sequence: CASSLGLALPRSEQFF. The CDR3 coding sequence is TGTGCCAGCAGTTTAGGTTTGGCTTTACCCCGGAGTGAGCAGTTCTTC.

The genes are TRBV5-1 and TRBJ2-1; 10 nucleotides line up with TRBD1. This CDR3 has 16 amino acids. Germline V gives CDR1 SGHRS, CDR2 YFSETQ. Trimming cost V 0 bases and J 5 bases; bases outside gene matches: 5. CDR3 nucleotides: TGCGCCAGCAGCTTGGACTCCGGGACAGGGGACAATGAGCAGTTCTTC. This sequence encodes CASSLDSGTGDNEQFF.

CDR3 loop: CASSLGTSGDTQYF. DNA for the CDR3: TGTGCCAGCAGCTTAGGGACTAGCGGAGATACGCAGTATTTT. This rearrangement joins TRBV6-5 to TRBJ2-3; TRBD2 matches at 11 bases. CDR1 and CDR2 (germline): MNHEY, SVGAGI. The CDR3 sequence is 14 residues long. V lost 6 bases to trimming and J lost 5 bases; unmatched junction nucleotides: 4.

This clone was seen just once. The CDR3 DNA sequence: TGTGCCAGCAGTGTTGTTTCTCCACGAGGCCCAGATACGCAGTATTTT. Its protein is CASSVVSPRGPDTQYF. This chain joins TRBV2 and TRBJ2-3; D not resolved. There are 16 residues in the CDR3. Trimming took off 4 bases at V and 4 bases at J, with 18 bases between the two ends. Germline lookup yields CDR1 SNHLY and CDR2 FYNNEI.

The V call is TRBV6-5, the J call TRBJ1-6; 7 nucleotides match TRBD1. With V trimmed by 5 bases and J by 14 bases, 6 bases remained unmatched. Germline V gives CDR1 MNHEY, CDR2 SVGAGI. The CDR3 loop spans 12 amino acids. CDR3 DNA: TGTGCCAGCAGTAGAGACAGGGCCTCCCTCCACTTT. Translating it yields CASSRDRASLHF.

V usage is TRBV7-9 and J usage is TRBJ1-1; D is unresolved. The germline CDR1 and CDR2 sequences are SEHNR and FQNEAQ (reference sequence). The CDR3 sequence is 15 residues long. V lost 1 base, J lost 4 bases, and 13 bases lay in between. CDR3 DNA: TGTGCCAGCAGCTTAGGTAGTTACGGAGGCACTGAAGCTTTCTTT. Its protein product is CASSLGSYGGTEAFF.

With regard to this clone: Other DNA sequences within the sample encode an identical CDR3. The chain joins TRBV2 to TRBJ2-6, with 8 bases identical to TRBD1. V dropped 8 bases and J dropped 2; count of bases not matched to a gene: 5. The germline gives CDR1 SNHLY, CDR2 FYNNEI. CDR3 length: 15 amino acids. This chain's CDR3 is CASSLQGAGANVLTF. The CDR3 DNA follows: TGTGCCAGCTCCCTACAGGGGGCTGGGGCCAACGTCCTGACTTTC.

This chain uses TRBV4-3 with TRBJ1-2, with D possibly being TRBD1 (5 bases). CDR1 is LGHNA, CDR2 YSLEER, per germline. This CDR3 contains 12 residues. With 3 bases removed from V and 5 bases from J, the gap between germline ends came to 7 bases. The CDR3 spells CASSHPGYGYTF. DNA for the CDR3: TGCGCCAGCAGCCATCCAGGGTATGGCTACACCTTC.

The chain joins TRBV2 to TRBJ2-3, with a weak D call TRBD2 (7 bases). CDR1 SNHLY and CDR2 FYNNEI come from the germline V gene. The CDR3 consists of 16 residues. Trimming took off 3 bases at V and 6 bases at J, with 19 bases between the two ends. This CDR3 is CASSELGHGGWDTQYF. CDR3 coding DNA: TGTGCCAGCAGTGAGCTGGGACACGGGGGGTGGGATACGCAGTATTTT.

The gene calls are TRBV7-9 and TRBJ1-6; weak D call: TRBD1 (6 bases). Germline V gene data show CDR1 as SEHNR and CDR2 as FQNEAQ (reference sequence). The CDR3 length is 19 residues. Deletions cut 4 bases from V and 2 bases from J, with 21 bases between. The CDR3, as DNA: TGTGCCAGCAGCTACAGGGTCAGCCCGCGGAATCCCTATAATTCACCCCTCCACTTT. Protein sequence: CASSYRVSPRNPYNSPLHF.

The chain combines TRBV2 with TRBJ2-1; 10 nucleotides align to TRBD1. The V gene's germline CDR1 is SNHLY and CDR2 FYNNEI. The J segment lost 10 bases and the V segment lost 6 bases, leaving 12 bases of the junction unmatched. The CDR3 totals 15 residues. CDR3 region: CASSLETGGNVEQFF. CDR3 bases: TGTGCCAGCAGCCTCGAGACAGGGGGCAACGTGGAGCAGTTCTTC.